This T cell receptor beta chain is from a study of neurological immune-mediated disorders. MiXCR, applied by TCRdb to the 5' RACE reads, yields one record per CDR3 protein. Of approximately 89,000 distinct CDR3 sequences listed, roughly 13% are singletons. This CDR3 contains 14 residues. The V end lost 0 bases, the J end lost 8 bases, and 16 bases lay between the germline ends. CDR1 is DFQATT, CDR2 SNEGSKA, per germline (reference sequence). Sample time point: longitudinal time-point 2. The table lists this clonotype with many counts. The gene calls are TRBV20-1 and TRBJ1-2; unclear D gene. The source material was PBMCs. This TCR was sampled from a female donor with HTLV-1-associated myelopathy (HAM/TSP). The CDR3 DNA reads TGCAGTGCTAGAGATCTTCGGGGAACGAGGGGCTACACCTTC. It codes for CSARDLRGTRGYTF.